This T cell receptor beta chain was found in a study of control samples from healthy donors and cancer patients. The data were produced by immunoSEQ multiplex PCR, yet TCRdb's version contains in-frame clones alone and is incomplete. This sample has some 79,000 clones, with 90% to 95% found just once. CDR1 is DFQATT, CDR2 SNEGSKA, per germline (reference sequence). This CDR3 is built from 11 residues. V was shortened by 3 bases and J by 1 base, with 3 bases between the two germline ends. This clone has a single count. The sequence came from a woman between 40 and 55 years old with lung cancer. The V and J genes are TRBV20-1 and TRBJ1-1; D is ambiguous. The sample comprised PBMCs. Written as DNA, the CDR3 is TGCAGTGCTAGCAGGAACACTGAAGCTTTCTTT. Translation: CSASRNTEAFF.